This TCR beta chain was captured by sequencing in a study of blood T cell repertoires in COVID-19. On the study more broadly: Researchers got acute and convalescent COVID-19 samples from the United States, Italy and Spain. The analysed material was cDNA or gDNA that came from T cells, B-cell-depleted T cells, or PBMCs.

The sample holds many counts of this clone. Original handling: Nucleated cell counts were estimated from reference gene primer amplification. Repertoires were generated with immunoSEQ multiplex PCR, while TCRdb's copy carries only in-frame clones and drops some. For V, J and clone size, that table is used; D and trimming come from the DNA. Of 200,000 to 300,000 clones in the sample, roughly four fifths were seen once. CDR1 and CDR2 from the germline V gene are MNHEY and SMNVEV (reference sequence). This CDR3 spans 15 amino acids. Trimming removed 5 bases from V and 7 bases from J; junction bases left unmatched: 5.

The TCR comes from a woman in her 70s with acute or convalescent COVID-19. The sample comprised peripheral blood. The V gene is TRBV27, the J gene TRBJ1-6; 10 bases line up with TRBD1. CDR3 DNA: TGTGCCAGCAGTCAGACGACAGGGGGCAATTCACCCCTCCACTTT. This sequence encodes CASSQTTGGNSPLHF.